This is a list of T cell receptor beta chains from one sample in a study of radiotherapy plus CTLA-4 blockade in lung cancer. Repertoires were generated with immunoSEQ multiplex PCR, while TCRdb's copy carries only in-frame clones and drops some. The table shows over 80,000 clones, with around 83% occurring only once. The material sequenced was peripheral blood, taken from a patient treated with radiotherapy plus ipilimumab. The receptor set was obtained from a human donor with non-small cell lung cancer who had stable disease on radiotherapy plus ipilimumab. Both conserved end residues are part of each CDR3. Fields, in order: D gene, clone size, V gene, J gene, CDR3 DNA, CDR3 protein. D genes are given only for firm matches. Some rows mark clone size as missing; the rest say once, few, many or name a class of expanded clone.

>.|few|TRBV29-1|TRBJ1-2
TGCAGCGTTGTTCAGATCTATGGCTACACCTTC
CSVVQIYGYTF
>TRBD2|.|TRBV5-4|TRBJ2-1
TGTGCCAGCAGCGGCGGGACTAGCACCTCCTACAATGAGCAGTTCTTC
CASSGGTSTSYNEQFF
>.|few|TRBV30|TRBJ2-7
TGTGCCTTAACCCAGGGTTACTCCTACGAGCAGTACTTC
CALTQGYSYEQYF
>.|.|TRBV29-1|TRBJ2-3
TGCAGCGTTGAACTTGGGGACCTAGGAGATACGCAGTATTTT
CSVELGDLGDTQYF
>.|few|TRBV25-1|TRBJ1-1
TGTGCCAGCAGTCCCCAAGGGAGAGGCACTGAAGCTTTCTTT
CASSPQGRGTEAFF
>TRBD2|.|TRBV11-2|TRBJ2-1
TGTGCCAGCAGCTCCCAAGGACTAGCGGCAGACAATGAGCAGTTCTTC
CASSSQGLAADNEQFF
>.|few|TRBV4-3|TRBJ2-5
TGCGCCAGCAGCCCTCCCGGCGGGACAGAACAAGAGACCCAGTACTTC
CASSPPGGTEQETQYF
>.|.|TRBV7-9|TRBJ1-1
TGTGCCAGCAGCTTATCGGTGAAGACTGAAGCTTTCTTT
CASSLSVKTEAFF
>TRBD1|.|TRBV2|TRBJ1-5
TGTGCCAGCAGTACAGGGGTTAATCAGCCCCAGCATTTT
CASSTGVNQPQHF
>.|.|TRBV12-5|TRBJ1-1
TGTGCTAGTGGTTTGGTAGGGGGGAGGCGGCCTCCCATGAACACTGAAGCTTTCTTT
CASGLVGGRRPPMNTEAFF
>TRBD1|.|TRBV6-5|TRBJ1-2
TGTGCCAGCAGAAGGGGACAGGGAAATTTTGGCTACACCTTC
CASRRGQGNFGYTF
>.|.|TRBV5-3|TRBJ1-5
TGTGCCAGAAGCTTCACCGGGACCCCAGCCAATCAGCCCCAGCATTTT
CARSFTGTPANQPQHF
>.|.|TRBV9|TRBJ1-4
TGTGCCAGCAGCGCCGCAGGGACGGCTAATGAAAAACTGTTTTTT
CASSAAGTANEKLFF
>.|.|TRBV6-1|TRBJ2-3
TGTGCCAGCAGTGGCTGGGGCGGAAGCACAGATACGCAGTATTTT
CASSGWGGSTDTQYF
>.|.|TRBV7-9|TRBJ2-7
TGTGCCAGCAGACCGACGCCCTCCTACGAGCAGTACTTC
CASRPTPSYEQYF
>TRBD1|.|TRBV19|TRBJ1-2
TGTGCCAGTAGTATCGACAGGGACTCGGACTATGGCTACACCTTC
CASSIDRDSDYGYTF
>.|.|TRBV11-3|TRBJ1-1
TGTGCCAGCAGCTTAGCTCGGGGTACTGAAGCTTTCTTT
CASSLARGTEAFF
>.|.|TRBV19|TRBJ1-4
TGTGCCAGCCGAGGGGGGGGCGACGGGGAAAAACTGTTTTTT
CASRGGGDGEKLFF
>TRBD1|once|TRBV7-8|TRBJ2-7
TGTGCCAGCAGCAAGGACAGGGGCCCCTACGAGCAGTACTTC
CASSKDRGPYEQYF
>.|.|TRBV11-2|TRBJ2-7
TGTGCCAGCAGCTTAGACCCCAAAGTGGTCGAGCAGTACTTC
CASSLDPKVVEQYF
>TRBD2|few|TRBV7-9|TRBJ2-1
TGTGCCAGCAGCCCCGGGAGGGCCTCTTACAATGAGCAGTTCTTC
CASSPGRASYNEQFF
>.|.|TRBV29-1|TRBJ1-2
TGCAGCGTTGAACAGGGCTATGGTGGCTACACCTTC
CSVEQGYGGYTF
>TRBD1|.|TRBV5-6|TRBJ1-2
TGTGCCAGCAGCCTCGACAGGGGGGGACGCTACACCTTC
CASSLDRGGRYTF
>.|.|TRBV5-8|TRBJ2-7
TGTGCCAGCAGCCTCAGGGGTTACGAGCAGTACTTC
CASSLRGYEQYF
>.|.|TRBV6-5|TRBJ2-7
TGTGCCACCGGGAACTCTGCCGACGAGCAGTACTTC
CATGNSADEQYF
>.|.|TRBV30|TRBJ2-1
TGTGCCTGGAGCGCACAGTGGAACAATGAGCAGTTCTTC
CAWSAQWNNEQFF
>.|.|TRBV14|TRBJ2-1
TGTGCCAGCAGCCACACCCTTAGGGGTGAGCAGTTCTTC
CASSHTLRGEQFF
>.|few|TRBV28|TRBJ1-2
TGTGCCAGCAGTTTAAAGGGGGGGGGCGTCGTCTATGGCTACACCTTC
CASSLKGGGVVYGYTF
>TRBD1|.|TRBV28|TRBJ1-1
TGTGCCAGCAGCAGGGACAGGGTGGTTACTGAAGCTTTCTTT
CASSRDRVVTEAFF
>TRBD1|.|TRBV28|TRBJ2-5
TGTGCCAGCAGCATCGGACAGGGTGGGGGACGAAGGGCCCCGCTCGAACAAGAGACCCAGTACTTC
CASSIGQGGGRRAPLEQETQYF
>TRBD1|once|TRBV19|TRBJ1-1
TGTGCCAGTAGTAACCGGGACAGAATCTTGAACACTGAAGCTTTCTTT
CASSNRDRILNTEAFF
>.|once|TRBV4-2|TRBJ2-7
TGTGCCAGCAGCCAAGAAACAGGGCACCACGAGCAGTACTTC
CASSQETGHHEQYF
>.|once|TRBV6-5|TRBJ1-5
TGTGCCAGCCGTCTTCGGAGGGGGACGTTTCAGCCCCAGCATTTT
CASRLRRGTFQPQHF
>TRBD1|.|TRBV5-4|TRBJ1-2
TGTGCCAGCAGCTTCGGGACAGGGAATGGCTACACCTTC
CASSFGTGNGYTF
>TRBD2|.|TRBV5-1|TRBJ2-3
TGCGCCAGCAGCTTAGTAGCGGGAGGGACAGATACGCAGTATTTT
CASSLVAGGTDTQYF
>TRBD2|once|TRBV10-2|TRBJ2-7
TGCGCCAGCAGTGAGAGGAGCGGGGCCCCCCCCCAGCGGGGGTCCTACGAGCAGTACTTC
CASSERSGAPPQRGSYEQYF
>TRBD1|.|TRBV28|TRBJ2-1
TGTGCCAGCAGTTCCCCTACAGGGGACTCCTACAATGAGCAGTTCTTC
CASSSPTGDSYNEQFF
>TRBD1|.|TRBV19|TRBJ2-7
TGTGCCAGTAGTGACAGGGGGCGTGAGCAGTACTTC
CASSDRGREQYF
>TRBD1|.|TRBV10-3|TRBJ2-7
TGTGCCATCACGGGACAGGGGAAGGACGAGCAGTACTTC
CAITGQGKDEQYF
>TRBD2|.|TRBV5-1|TRBJ2-1
TGCGCCAGCGGTACTAGCGGGAACTCCTACAATGAGCAGTTCTTC
CASGTSGNSYNEQFF
>.|.|TRBV10-2|TRBJ2-7
TGCGCCAGCAGGGTTTCCTACGAGCAGTACTTC
CASRVSYEQYF
>.|.|TRBV28|TRBJ2-1
TGTGCCAGCAGTTTCACCCGCTCCCAGTTCTTC
CASSFTRSQFF
>.|.|TRBV30|TRBJ2-5
TGTGCCTGGAGTTCTCAGGGTTCTGAGACCCAGTACTTC
CAWSSQGSETQYF